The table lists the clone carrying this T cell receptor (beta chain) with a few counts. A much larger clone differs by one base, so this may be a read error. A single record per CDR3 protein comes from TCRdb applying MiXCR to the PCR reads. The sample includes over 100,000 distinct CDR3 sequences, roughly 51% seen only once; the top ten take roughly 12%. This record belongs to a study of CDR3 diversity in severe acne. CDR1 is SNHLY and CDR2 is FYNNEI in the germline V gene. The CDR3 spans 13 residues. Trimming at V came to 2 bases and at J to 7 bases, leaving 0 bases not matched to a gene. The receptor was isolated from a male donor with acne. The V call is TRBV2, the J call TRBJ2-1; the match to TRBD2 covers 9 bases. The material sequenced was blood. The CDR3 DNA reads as TGTGCCAGCAGTGAAACTAGCGGGAATGAGCAGTTCTTC. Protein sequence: CASSETSGNEQFF. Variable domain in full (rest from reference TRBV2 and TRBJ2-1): EPEVTQTPSHQVTQMGQEVILRCVPISNHLYFYWYRQILGQKVEFLVSFYNNEISEKSEIFDDQFSVERPDGSNFTLKIRSTKLEDSAMYFCASSETSGNEQFFGPGTRLTVL.